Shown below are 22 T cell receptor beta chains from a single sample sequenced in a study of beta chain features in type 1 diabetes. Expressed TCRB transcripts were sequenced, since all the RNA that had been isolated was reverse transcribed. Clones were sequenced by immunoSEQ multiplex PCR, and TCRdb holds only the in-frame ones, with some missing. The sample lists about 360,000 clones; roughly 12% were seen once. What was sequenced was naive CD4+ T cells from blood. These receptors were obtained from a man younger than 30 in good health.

The CDR3 here is CASSQGLSEKLFF. The CDR3 DNA reads as TGTGCCAGCTCACAGGGGTTGAGTGAAAAACTGTTTTTT. The chain links TRBV18 to TRBJ1-4; perhaps TRBD1 as D (5 bases). In germline, CDR1 is KGHSH, CDR2 LQKENI. V was pared by 4 bases and J by 7 bases, with 10 bases between. The CDR3 is 13 residues long.

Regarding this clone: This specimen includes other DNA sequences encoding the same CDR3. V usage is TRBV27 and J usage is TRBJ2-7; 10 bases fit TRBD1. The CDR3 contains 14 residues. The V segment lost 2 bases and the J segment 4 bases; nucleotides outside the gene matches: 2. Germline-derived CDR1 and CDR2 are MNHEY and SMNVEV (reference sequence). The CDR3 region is CASSLGDRGYEQYF. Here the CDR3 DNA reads TGTGCCAGCAGTTTAGGGGACAGGGGATACGAGCAGTACTTC.

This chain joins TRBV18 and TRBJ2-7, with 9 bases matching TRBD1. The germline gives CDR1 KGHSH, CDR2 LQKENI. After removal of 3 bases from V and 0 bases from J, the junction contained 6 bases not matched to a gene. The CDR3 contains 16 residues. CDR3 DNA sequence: TGTGCCAGCTCACCCCTTGGACAGGGGAGCTCCTACGAGCAGTACTTC. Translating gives CASSPLGQGSSYEQYF.

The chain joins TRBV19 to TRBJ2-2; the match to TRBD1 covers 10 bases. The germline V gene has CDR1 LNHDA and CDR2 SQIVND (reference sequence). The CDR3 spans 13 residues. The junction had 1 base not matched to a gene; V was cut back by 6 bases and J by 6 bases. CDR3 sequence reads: CASRGQGPGELFF. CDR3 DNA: TGTGCCAGTAGGGGACAGGGGCCCGGGGAGCTGTTTTTT.

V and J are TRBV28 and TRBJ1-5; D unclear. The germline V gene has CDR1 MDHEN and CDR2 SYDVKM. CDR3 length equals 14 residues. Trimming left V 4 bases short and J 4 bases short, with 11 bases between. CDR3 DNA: TGTGCCAGCAGTTCCGTGGCGGGGAATCAGCCCCAGCATTTT. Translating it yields CASSSVAGNQPQHF.

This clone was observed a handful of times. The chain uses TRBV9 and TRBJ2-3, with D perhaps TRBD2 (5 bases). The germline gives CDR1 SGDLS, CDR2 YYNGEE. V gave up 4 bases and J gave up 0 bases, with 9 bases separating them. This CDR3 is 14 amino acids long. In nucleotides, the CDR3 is TGTGCCAGCAGCCCGCGGACTAGCACAGATACGCAGTATTTT. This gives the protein CASSPRTSTDTQYF.

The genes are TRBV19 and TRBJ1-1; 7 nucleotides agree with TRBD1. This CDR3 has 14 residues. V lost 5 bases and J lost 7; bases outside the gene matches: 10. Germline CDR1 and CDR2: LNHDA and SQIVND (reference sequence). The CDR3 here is CASSPPGQRNEAFF. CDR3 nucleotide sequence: TGTGCCAGTAGTCCACCGGGACAGAGAAATGAAGCTTTCTTT.

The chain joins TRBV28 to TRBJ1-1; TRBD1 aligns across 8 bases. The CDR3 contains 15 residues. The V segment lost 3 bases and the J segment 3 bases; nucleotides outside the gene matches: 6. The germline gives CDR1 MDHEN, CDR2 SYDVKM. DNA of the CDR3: TGTGCCAGCAGTTTCTACGGACAGGGAGACACTGAAGCTTTCTTT. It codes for CASSFYGQGDTEAFF.

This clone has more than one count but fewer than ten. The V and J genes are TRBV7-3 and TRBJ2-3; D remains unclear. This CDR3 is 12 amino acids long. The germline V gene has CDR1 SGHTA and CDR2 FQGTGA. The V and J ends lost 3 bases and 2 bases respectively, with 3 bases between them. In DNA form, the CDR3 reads TGTGCCAGCAGCTTCATCACAGATACGCAGTATTTT. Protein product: CASSFITDTQYF.

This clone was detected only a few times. The CDR3 here is CASSELAGGGSQYF. The CDR3 DNA reads as TGTGCCAGCAGTGAACTGGCGGGAGGGGGGTCCCAGTACTTC. The rearrangement joins TRBV2 to TRBJ2-5, with 9 bases fitting TRBD2. Germline-derived CDR1 and CDR2 are SNHLY and FYNNEI. This CDR3 comprises 14 residues. J was trimmed by 9 bases and V by 2 bases; bases with no gene match: 7.

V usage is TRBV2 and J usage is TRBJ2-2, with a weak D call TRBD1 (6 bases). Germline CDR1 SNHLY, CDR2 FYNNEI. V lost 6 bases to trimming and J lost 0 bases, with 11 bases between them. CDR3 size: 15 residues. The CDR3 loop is CASSTRTANTGELFF. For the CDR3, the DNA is TGTGCCAGCAGCACCAGGACAGCGAACACCGGGGAGCTGTTTTTT.

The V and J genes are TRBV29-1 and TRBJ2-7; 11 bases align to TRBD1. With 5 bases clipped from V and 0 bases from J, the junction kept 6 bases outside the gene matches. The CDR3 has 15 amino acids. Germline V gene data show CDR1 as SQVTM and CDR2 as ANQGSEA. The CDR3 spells CSVRTGTGGSYEQYF. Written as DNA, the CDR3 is TGCAGCGTTCGCACCGGGACAGGGGGCTCCTACGAGCAGTACTTC.

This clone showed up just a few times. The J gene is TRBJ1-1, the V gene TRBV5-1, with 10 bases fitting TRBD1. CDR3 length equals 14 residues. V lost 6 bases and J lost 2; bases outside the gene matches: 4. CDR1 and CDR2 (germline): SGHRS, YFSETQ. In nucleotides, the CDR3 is TGCGCCAGCACTCGGACAGGGGGAAACACTGAAGCTTTCTTT. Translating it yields CASTRTGGNTEAFF. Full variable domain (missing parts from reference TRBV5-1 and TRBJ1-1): KAGVTQTPRYLIKTRGQQVTLSCSPISGHRSVSWYQQTPGQGLQFLFEYFSETQRNKGNFPGRFSGRQFSNSRSEMNVSTLELGDSALYLCASTRTGGNTEAFFGQGTRLTVV.

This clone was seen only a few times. The CDR3: CASSPTGDTQYF. For the CDR3, the DNA is TGCGCCAGCAGCCCTACAGGGGATACGCAGTATTTT. V is TRBV5-1 and J is TRBJ2-3; a possible D gene is TRBD1 (6 bases). There are 12 residues in the CDR3. Trimming took off 4 bases at V and 6 bases at J, with 9 bases between the two ends. CDR1 and CDR2 (germline): SGHRS, YFSETQ.

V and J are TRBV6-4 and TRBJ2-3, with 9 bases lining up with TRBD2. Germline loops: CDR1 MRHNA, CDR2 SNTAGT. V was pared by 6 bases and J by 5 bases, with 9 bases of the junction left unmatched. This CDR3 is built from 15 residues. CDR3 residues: CASSENSGSGDTQYF. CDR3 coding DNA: TGTGCCAGCAGCGAAAATAGCGGGAGCGGAGATACGCAGTATTTT.

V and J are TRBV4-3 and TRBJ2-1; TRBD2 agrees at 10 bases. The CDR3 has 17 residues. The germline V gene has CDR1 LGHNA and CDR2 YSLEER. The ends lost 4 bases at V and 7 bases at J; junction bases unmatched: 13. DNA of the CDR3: TGCGCCAGCAGCCGAGGGGCTAGCGGGAGTGAGGGGAATGAGCAGTTCTTC. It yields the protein CASSRGASGSEGNEQFF.

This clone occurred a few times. CDR3 sequence reads: CASSRITGSSVDGYTF. CDR3 DNA: TGTGCCAGCAGCCGTATAACAGGGTCATCTGTGGATGGCTACACCTTC. The chain couples TRBV7-8 to TRBJ1-2; possible D gene TRBD1, 6 bases. V gave up 5 bases and J gave up 6 bases, with 22 bases separating them. Per germline, CDR1 SGHVS and CDR2 FQNEAQ. The CDR3 contains 16 residues.

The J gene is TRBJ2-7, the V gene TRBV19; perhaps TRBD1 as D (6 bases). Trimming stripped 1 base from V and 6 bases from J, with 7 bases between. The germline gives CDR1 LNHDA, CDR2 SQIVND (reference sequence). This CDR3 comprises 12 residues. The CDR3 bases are TGTGCCAGTAGTATAGGCAGGGGCGAGCAGTACTTC. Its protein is CASSIGRGEQYF.

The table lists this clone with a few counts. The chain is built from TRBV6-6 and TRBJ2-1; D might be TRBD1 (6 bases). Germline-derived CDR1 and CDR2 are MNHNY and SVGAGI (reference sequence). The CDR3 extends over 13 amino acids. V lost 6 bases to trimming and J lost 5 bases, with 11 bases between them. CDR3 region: CASSLGQNNEQFF. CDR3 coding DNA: TGTGCCAGCAGCCTTGGACAGAACAATGAGCAGTTCTTC.

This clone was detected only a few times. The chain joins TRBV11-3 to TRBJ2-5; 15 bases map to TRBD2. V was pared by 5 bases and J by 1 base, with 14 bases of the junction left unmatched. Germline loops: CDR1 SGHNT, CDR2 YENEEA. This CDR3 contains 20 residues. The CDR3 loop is CASSTRVGGTSGRTQETQYF. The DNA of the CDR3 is TGTGCCAGCAGCACTCGGGTAGGGGGGACTAGCGGGAGGACCCAAGAGACCCAGTACTTC.

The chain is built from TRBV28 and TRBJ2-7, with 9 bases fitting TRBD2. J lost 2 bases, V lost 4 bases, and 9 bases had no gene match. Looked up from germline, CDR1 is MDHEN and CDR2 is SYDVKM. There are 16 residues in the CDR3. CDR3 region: CASSSSASGAPYEQYF. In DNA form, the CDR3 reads TGTGCCAGCAGTTCGTCGGCTAGCGGGGCCCCCTACGAGCAGTACTTC.

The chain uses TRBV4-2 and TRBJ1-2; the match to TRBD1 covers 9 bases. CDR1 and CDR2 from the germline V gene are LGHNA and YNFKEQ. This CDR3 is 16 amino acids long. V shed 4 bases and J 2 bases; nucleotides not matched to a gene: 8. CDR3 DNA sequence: TGTGCCAGCAGCCCTCGGTCGGGACAGGGAAACTATGGCTACACCTTC. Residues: CASSPRSGQGNYGYTF.